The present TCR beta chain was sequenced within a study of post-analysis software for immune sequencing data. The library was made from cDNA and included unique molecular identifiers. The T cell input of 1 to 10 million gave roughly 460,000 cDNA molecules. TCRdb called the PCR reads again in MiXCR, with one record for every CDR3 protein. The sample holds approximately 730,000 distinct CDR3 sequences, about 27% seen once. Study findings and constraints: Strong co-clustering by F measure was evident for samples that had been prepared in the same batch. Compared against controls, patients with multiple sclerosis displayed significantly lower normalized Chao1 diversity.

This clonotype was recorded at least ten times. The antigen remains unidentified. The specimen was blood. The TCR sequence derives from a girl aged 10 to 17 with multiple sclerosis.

The CDR3 region is CATKANHEQYF. Here the CDR3 DNA reads TGTGCCACCAAGGCGAATCACGAGCAGTACTTC. The chain employs TRBV24-1 and TRBJ2-7; D is unclear. In germline, CDR1 is KGHDR, CDR2 SFDVKD. The CDR3 is 11 residues long. V was clipped by 8 bases and J by 5 bases, with 9 bases between them.